The T cell receptor (beta chain) described here comes from a study of control samples from healthy donors and cancer patients. Data came from immunoSEQ multiplex PCR; TCRdb stores just in-frame clones and leaves some out. The sample comprises approximately 130,000 clones, about nine tenths of which are singletons, and around 9% rests with the top ten. Sequencing was performed on blood. The clonotype originates from a middle-aged man in good health.

In DNA, the CDR3 is TGTGCCTGGAGTAGGCAGGGAGTCTATAATTCACCCCTCCACTTT. Protein sequence: CAWSRQGVYNSPLHF. The V gene is TRBV30, the J gene TRBJ1-6, with TRBD1 as a possible D gene (5 bases). This CDR3 is built from 15 residues. CDR1 GTSNPN and CDR2 SVGIG come from the germline V gene (reference sequence). Trimming stripped 2 bases from V and 3 bases from J, with 11 bases between.